These 20 T cell receptor beta chains originate from one sample sequenced in a study of blood T cell repertoires in COVID-19. Sequencing used immunoSEQ multiplex PCR; TCRdb keeps in-frame clones, though not all of them. The sample has hundreds of thousands of clones; 88% are singletons. Sequences were obtained from PBMCs or T cells enriched from blood (not recorded which). Receptors originate from a woman aged 60-75 years in a cohort exposed to, infected with or recovered from COVID-19 (not recorded which).

This sequence joins TRBV20-1 and TRBJ1-6; D is perhaps TRBD1 (6 bases). The CDR3 has 15 residues. Trimming removed 3 bases from V and 6 bases from J, with 15 bases in between. Per germline, CDR1 DFQATT and CDR2 SNEGSKA (reference sequence). In DNA, the CDR3 is TGCAGTGCTAGTGAAGGGGGTATAGCTAATTCACCCCTCCACTTT. Amino acids: CSASEGGIANSPLHF.

The chain joins TRBV6-5 to TRBJ2-1; 7 nucleotides line up with TRBD2. CDR3 length equals 13 residues. V dropped 6 bases and J dropped 6; count of bases not matched to a gene: 5. In germline, CDR1 is MNHEY, CDR2 SVGAGI. The CDR3 spells CASRAPGGNEQFF. The CDR3 nucleotides are TGTGCCAGCAGAGCCCCGGGGGGCAATGAGCAGTTCTTC.

The chain recombines TRBV27 with TRBJ2-5; 7 nucleotides agree with TRBD2. This CDR3 comprises 13 residues. Germline assignment: CDR1 MNHEY and CDR2 SMNVEV (reference sequence). V shed 6 bases, J shed 5 bases, and the junction held 6 bases outside the gene matches. The CDR3 DNA reads TGTGCCAGCAGCCAGCGGGGTGTCGAGACCCAGTACTTC. Amino acid sequence: CASSQRGVETQYF.

The CDR3 here is CASSQDEGAAEAFF. CDR3 bases: TGCGCCAGCAGCCAAGATGAGGGGGCTGCCGAAGCTTTCTTT. The chain is built from TRBV4-3 and TRBJ1-1; TRBD1 matches 7 bases. This CDR3 region has 14 residues. The J segment lost 8 bases and the V segment lost 0 bases, leaving 6 bases of the junction unmatched. In germline, CDR1 is LGHNA, CDR2 YSLEER.

The chain employs TRBV20-1 and TRBJ1-5; maybe TRBD1 (5 bases). The CDR3 is made up of 14 amino acids. Germline V lookup: CDR1 DFQATT, CDR2 SNEGSKA (reference sequence). Trimming stripped 3 bases from V and 4 bases from J, with 13 bases between. The CDR3 is CSASNPRVNQPQHF. The CDR3 DNA is TGCAGTGCTAGTAATCCCAGGGTAAATCAGCCCCAGCATTTT.

With regard to this clone: The same CDR3 also results from other DNA sequences found in this sample. V and J are TRBV29-1 and TRBJ1-5; D not certain. V was pared by 4 bases and J by 2 bases, with 9 bases between. Germline V gene data show CDR1 as SQVTM and CDR2 as ANQGSEA. This CDR3 contains 13 residues. As DNA, the CDR3 is TGCAGCGTTGGAGATTTAGGCAATCAGCCCCAGCATTTT. Its protein product is CSVGDLGNQPQHF.

The chain employs TRBV30 and TRBJ2-1; 10 bases align to TRBD2. The CDR3 loop spans 14 amino acids. V was clipped by 4 bases and J by 4 bases; unmatched bases: 4. CDR1 and CDR2 from the germline V gene are GTSNPN and SVGIG (reference sequence). This CDR3 is CAWTSGSQYNEQFF. CDR3 in DNA: TGTGCCTGGACTAGCGGGAGTCAGTACAATGAGCAGTTCTTC. The full variable domain, its missing parts supplied by reference TRBV30 and TRBJ2-1, is SQTIHQWPATLVQPVGSPLSLECTVEGTSNPNLYWYRQAAGRGLQLLFYSVGIGQISSEVPQNLSASRPQDRQFILSSKKLLLSDSGFYLCAWTSGSQYNEQFFGPGTRLTVL.

The genes are TRBV7-2 and TRBJ2-4, with TRBD2 identical over 8 bases. With 6 bases clipped from V and 6 bases from J, the junction kept 7 bases outside the gene matches. Germline V lookup: CDR1 SGHTA, CDR2 FQGNSA. The CDR3 consists of 14 residues. CDR3 amino acids: CASRPSGGINIQYF. In nucleotides, the CDR3 is TGTGCCAGCAGACCCAGCGGGGGAATAAACATTCAGTACTTC.

CDR3 region: CASSPYRDNEQFF. The CDR3, as DNA: TGTGCCAGCTCACCGTACAGGGACAATGAGCAGTTCTTC. The V gene is TRBV18, the J gene TRBJ2-1, with TRBD1 as a possible D gene (6 bases). CDR1 and CDR2 from the germline V gene are KGHSH and LQKENI. There are 13 residues in the CDR3. The ends were cut back, 3 bases at V and 5 bases at J, with 8 bases in the middle.

The V call is TRBV6-5, the J call TRBJ2-7, with 7 bases matching TRBD1. The CDR3 runs 12 residues. The ends lost 10 bases at V and 2 bases at J; junction bases unmatched: 5. From germline, CDR1 is MNHEY and CDR2 SVGAGI. The CDR3 is CATDRDPYEQYF. The DNA for the CDR3 is TGTGCCACCGACAGGGACCCCTACGAGCAGTACTTC.

The chain recombines TRBV10-3 with TRBJ1-1, with D perhaps matching TRBD1 (6 bases). V lost 8 bases and J 0 bases, leaving 22 bases between the germline ends. This CDR3 spans 17 amino acids. From germline, CDR1 is ENHRY and CDR2 SYGVKD. CDR3 in amino acids: CAIGPGQPTPMNTEAFF. The CDR3 nucleotides read TGTGCCATCGGTCCGGGACAACCCACTCCAATGAACACTGAAGCTTTCTTT.

The rearrangement joins TRBV19 to TRBJ2-5; TRBD2 matches at 7 bases. Germline CDR1 is LNHDA and CDR2 is SQIVND (reference sequence). This CDR3 comprises 16 residues. J lost 2 bases, V lost 0 bases, and 6 bases had no gene match. Here the CDR3 reads CASSIETGGGQETQYF. In nucleotides, the CDR3 is TGTGCCAGTAGTATAGAAACGGGAGGAGGGCAAGAGACCCAGTACTTC.

The rearrangement joins TRBV28 to TRBJ1-1, with 7 bases lining up with TRBD1. This CDR3 has 13 residues. V lost 6 bases, J lost 6 bases, and 7 bases stayed unmatched. Per germline, CDR1 MDHEN and CDR2 SYDVKM. The CDR3: CASRLQGRPEAFF. The DNA of the CDR3 is TGTGCCAGCAGACTACAGGGGCGGCCTGAAGCTTTCTTT.

The chain links TRBV2 to TRBJ1-6; the D gene is possibly TRBD1 (5 bases). Trimming removed 4 bases at V and 6 bases at J, with 7 bases between. The CDR3 has 13 residues. Looked up from germline, CDR1 is SNHLY and CDR2 is FYNNEI. This chain's CDR3 is CASSADSNSPLHF. The CDR3 nucleotides read TGTGCCAGCAGTGCCGACAGTAATTCACCCCTCCACTTT.

The chain couples TRBV7-9 to TRBJ1-4, with TRBD1 matching 7 bases. There are 14 residues in the CDR3. V dropped 5 bases and J dropped 5; count of bases not matched to a gene: 5. The germline gives CDR1 SEHNR, CDR2 FQNEAQ (reference sequence). DNA for the CDR3: TGTGCCAGCAGCCCGGGACAGCCGAATGAAAAACTGTTTTTT. It yields the protein CASSPGQPNEKLFF.

CDR3 region: CASSHLTTGNTEAFF. CDR3 nucleotides: TGTGCCAGCAGTCATTTGACGACAGGGAACACTGAAGCTTTCTTT. This chain connects TRBV27 to TRBJ1-1; maybe TRBD1 (6 bases). Trimming shortened V by 5 bases and J by 1 base, and 14 bases separated the two germline ends. CDR1 is MNHEY and CDR2 is SMNVEV in the germline V gene (reference sequence). The CDR3 is made up of 15 amino acids.

This clone was observed a single time. The gene calls are TRBV28 and TRBJ2-5; possible D gene TRBD2, 5 bases. Germline V gene sequence: CDR1 MDHEN, CDR2 SYDVKM. The CDR3 extends over 14 amino acids. V lost 2 bases and J lost 2, with 9 bases in between. The chain's CDR3 is CASSLRSGQETQYF. CDR3 DNA sequence: TGTGCCAGCAGTTTACGGTCGGGGCAAGAGACCCAGTACTTC.

The V call is TRBV28, the J call TRBJ1-2, with TRBD1 matching over 8 bases. The CDR3 runs to 15 residues. V lost 3 bases and J lost 4; bases outside the gene matches: 7. The germline V gene has CDR1 MDHEN and CDR2 SYDVKM. The CDR3 coding sequence is TGTGCCAGCAGTTTTCTGGACAGGGACCGCTATGGCTACACCTTC. Protein sequence: CASSFLDRDRYGYTF.

Points on this clone: This sample also contains other DNA sequences that code for the same CDR3. This chain links TRBV6-5 with TRBJ2-1, with 7 positions matching TRBD2. V lost 2 bases to trimming and J lost 0 bases; unmatched junction nucleotides: 1. Germline values: CDR1 MNHEY, CDR2 SVGAGI. This CDR3 is built from 15 residues. In DNA, the CDR3 is TGTGCCAGCAGTTACCGCGGGAGCTCCTACAATGAGCAGTTCTTC. It translates to CASSYRGSSYNEQFF.

The genes are TRBV18 and TRBJ1-1; D remains ambiguous. The V and J ends lost 4 bases and 4 bases respectively, with 10 bases between them. The CDR3 runs 13 residues. Germline V lookup: CDR1 KGHSH, CDR2 LQKENI. DNA for the CDR3: TGTGCCAGCTCACATCGGGATGTCACTGAAGCTTTCTTT. Its protein product is CASSHRDVTEAFF.